This paragraph reports one T cell receptor beta chain. No cognate antigen has been identified for it. Base qualities are not provided; no much larger clone lies one nucleotide away. Collaborating institutions collected whole blood in K2EDTA tubes following their own protocols. For TCRbeta analysis, collaborator samples were shipped as frozen whole blood, as isolated PBMCs, or as DNA extracted from either sample type. This sample stems from a study of blood T cell repertoires in COVID-19 (dated by TCRdb to 2018 to 2020). Broadly, across the study: Samples covering the acute and convalescent phases of COVID-19 were provided by collaborators in the United States, Italy and Spain. The material from the prospective study consisted of cDNA or gDNA derived from T cells, B-cell-depleted T cells, or PBMCs. HLA class I and class II types, where available, came from metadata supplied by the sample provider rather than from assay-based typing. Deeply sampled blood TCRbeta repertoires from subjects exposed to, actively infected with, or recovered from COVID-19 were included in the dataset. A freely available public database, intended as a resource for researchers studying the immune response to SARS-CoV-2, is where the repertoires were released. Sample metadata almost always included a de-identified subject ID, COVID-19 status, age in years and sex. Samples came from the ongoing ImmuneRACE study (first 160 participants) plus 1,254 subjects from 6 global collaborators. Broad study findings and their caveats: The amount of clinical and demographic metadata varied by source and participant and was provided uncurated.

TCRbeta CDR3 regions were amplified from genomic DNA by means of the immunoSEQ Assay, a bias-controlled multiplex PCR. The original methods were these. Within the assay, amplification of reference gene primers was used to estimate how many nucleated cells each sample contained. To quantify the absolute abundance of each unique TCRbeta CDR3 rearrangement, sequence reads were collapsed and filtered. For each sample, productive Simpson clonality was calculated as the square root of Simpson's diversity index over productive rearrangements. Imported from immuneACCESS, the table was reduced by TCRdb to in-frame sequences with V and J called. These copies leave out some clones; in studies compared against another copy, an unresolved V gene accounts for under half, and the cause of the remainder is not known. The V and J calls and the clone size are those of that table, but D and trimming were determined from the DNA. The sample table records about 360,000 clones; roughly 86% of these occur just once. The biggest ten clones account for around 3% of the sample.

The CDR3, cysteine through phenylalanine, is 13 amino acids long. Solely the CDR3 DNA is kept, with 39 bases framed from the first base. From the germline V gene, CDR1 is MNHEY and CDR2 is SVGAGI. For this chain, trimming is 6 bases at the V end and 4 bases at the J end, and the number of junction bases without a gene match is 3. This TCR derives from a human donor in a cohort sampled during active COVID-19. The sample taken for sequencing was peripheral blood. Rearrangement joined TRBV6-5 to TRBJ2-3; TRBD1 fits 8 bases in the junction. The bases are TGTGCCAGCAGCCCGGACAGGGCAGATACGCAGTATTTT. It translates to CASSPDRADTQYF.